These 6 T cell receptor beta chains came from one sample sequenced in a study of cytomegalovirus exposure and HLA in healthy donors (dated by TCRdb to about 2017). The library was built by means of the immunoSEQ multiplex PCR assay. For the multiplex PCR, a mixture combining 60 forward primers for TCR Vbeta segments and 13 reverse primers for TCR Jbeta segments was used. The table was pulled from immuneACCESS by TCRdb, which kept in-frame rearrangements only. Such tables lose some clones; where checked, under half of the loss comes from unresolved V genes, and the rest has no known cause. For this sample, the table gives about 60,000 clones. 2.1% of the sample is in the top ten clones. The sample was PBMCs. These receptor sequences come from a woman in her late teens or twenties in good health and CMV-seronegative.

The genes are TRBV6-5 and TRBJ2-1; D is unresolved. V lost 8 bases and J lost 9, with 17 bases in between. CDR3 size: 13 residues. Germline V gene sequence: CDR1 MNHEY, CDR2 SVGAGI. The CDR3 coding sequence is TGTGCCAGCGGTATAAGCGAGGTACTTGAGCAGTTCTTC. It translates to CASGISEVLEQFF.

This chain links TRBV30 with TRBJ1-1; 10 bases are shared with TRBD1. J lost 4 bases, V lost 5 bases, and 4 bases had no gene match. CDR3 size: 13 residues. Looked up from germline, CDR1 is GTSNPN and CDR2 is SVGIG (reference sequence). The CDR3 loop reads CAWDRGQRTEAFF. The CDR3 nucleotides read TGTGCCTGGGACAGGGGGCAACGCACTGAAGCTTTCTTT.

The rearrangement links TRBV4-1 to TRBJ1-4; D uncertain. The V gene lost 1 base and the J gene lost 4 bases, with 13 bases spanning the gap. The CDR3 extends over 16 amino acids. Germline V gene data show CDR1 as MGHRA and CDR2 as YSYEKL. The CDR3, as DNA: TGCGCCAGCAGCCAAGGGTGGGCTGAAAGTAATGAAAAACTGTTTTTT. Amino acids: CASSQGWAESNEKLFF.

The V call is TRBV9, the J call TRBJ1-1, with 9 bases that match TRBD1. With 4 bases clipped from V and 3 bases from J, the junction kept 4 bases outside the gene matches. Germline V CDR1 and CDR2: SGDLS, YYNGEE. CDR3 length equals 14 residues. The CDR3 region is CASSRDRADTEAFF. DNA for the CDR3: TGTGCCAGCAGCCGGGACAGGGCGGACACTGAAGCTTTCTTT.

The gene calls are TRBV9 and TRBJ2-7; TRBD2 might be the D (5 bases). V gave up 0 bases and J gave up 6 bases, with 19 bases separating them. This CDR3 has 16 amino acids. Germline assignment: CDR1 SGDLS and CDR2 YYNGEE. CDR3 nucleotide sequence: TGTGCCAGCAGCGTAGGTGGGTTCGGGGTTCGGGGCGAGCAGTACTTC. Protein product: CASSVGGFGVRGEQYF.

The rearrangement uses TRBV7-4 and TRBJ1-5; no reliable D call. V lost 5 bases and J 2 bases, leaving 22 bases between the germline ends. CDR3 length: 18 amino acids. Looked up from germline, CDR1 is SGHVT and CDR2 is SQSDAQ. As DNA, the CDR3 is TGTGCCAGCAGCCTACCCACGGATACAAGGACTGGCAATCAGCCCCAGCATTTT. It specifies CASSLPTDTRTGNQPQHF. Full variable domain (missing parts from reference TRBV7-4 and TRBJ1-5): GAGVSQSPRYKVAKRGRDVALRCDSISGHVTLYWYRQTLGQGSEVLTYSQSDAQRDKSGRPSGRFSAERPERSVSTLKIQRTEQGDSAVYLCASSLPTDTRTGNQPQHFGDGTRLSIL.